Listed here is a single T cell receptor beta chain. The target antigen is unknown. The study ran its PCR with 60 Vbeta and 13 Jbeta primers. Only in-frame clones appear in the TCRdb table, and some are missing; sequencing was by immunoSEQ multiplex PCR. The sample carries about 160,000 clones, 65% to 80% recorded once. The sample originates from a study of cytomegalovirus exposure and HLA in healthy donors. The CDR3 is made up of 11 amino acids. V shed 5 bases and J shed 8 bases, with 9 bases lying between them. Germline V gives CDR1 MNHEY, CDR2 SVGAGI. Overall study findings and caveats: From TCR beta sequences, most subjects' HLA-A and HLA-B alleles were reportedly predicted accurately. Later on, a genetic analysis was performed. It linked a missense variant in DCLRE1C with V- and J-gene trimming of TCR beta. Excluded: some indistinguishable V segments such as TRBV6-2 and TRBV6-3.

The V call is TRBV6-5, the J call TRBJ1-1, with D unresolved. The sequenced sample was PBMCs. This receptor was obtained from a man aged 35-49 years in good health and CMV-seronegative. The CDR3 loop is CASSIDSEAFF. The CDR3 nucleotides read TGTGCCAGCAGTATTGATAGCGAAGCTTTCTTT.